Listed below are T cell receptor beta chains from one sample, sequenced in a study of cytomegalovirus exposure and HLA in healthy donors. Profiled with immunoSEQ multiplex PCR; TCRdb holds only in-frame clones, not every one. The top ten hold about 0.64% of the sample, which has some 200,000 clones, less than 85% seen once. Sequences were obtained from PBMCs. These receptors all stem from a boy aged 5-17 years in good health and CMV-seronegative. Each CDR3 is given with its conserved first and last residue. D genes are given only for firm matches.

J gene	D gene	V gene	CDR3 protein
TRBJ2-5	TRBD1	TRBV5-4	CASSTDRGAAGETQYF
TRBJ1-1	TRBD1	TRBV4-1	CASSQEDREGTEAFF
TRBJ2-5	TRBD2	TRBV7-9	CSSSLDRGGWQETQYF
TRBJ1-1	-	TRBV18	CASSPISVNTEAFF
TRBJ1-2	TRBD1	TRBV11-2	CASSTRDSRANGYTF
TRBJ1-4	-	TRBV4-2	CASWGLNEKLFF
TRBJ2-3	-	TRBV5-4	CASSVLSVPQYF
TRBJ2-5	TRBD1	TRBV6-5	CASSSRGPETQYF
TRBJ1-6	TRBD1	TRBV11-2	CASRQATGGNSPLHF
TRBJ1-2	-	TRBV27	CASSLRGGDGYTF
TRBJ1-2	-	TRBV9	CASSPSKGYGYTF
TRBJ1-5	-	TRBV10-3	CAISELNRVNQPQHF
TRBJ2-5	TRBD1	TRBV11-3	CASSHRGQGQETQYF
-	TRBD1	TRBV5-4	CASSSLRQGPGPEQYF
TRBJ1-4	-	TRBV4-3	CASSLRRNEKLFF
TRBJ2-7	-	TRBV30	CAWRGPDSSYEQYF
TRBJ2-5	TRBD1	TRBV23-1	CASSQSRGQLQETQYF
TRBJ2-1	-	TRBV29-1	CSVAGLYSYNEQFF
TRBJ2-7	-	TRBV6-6	CASRIQGTASEQYF
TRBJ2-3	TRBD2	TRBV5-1	CASSLGLAGADTQYF
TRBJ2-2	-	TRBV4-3	CASSPRAGGEINTGELFF
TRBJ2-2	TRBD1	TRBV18	CASSPPGQVDTGELFF
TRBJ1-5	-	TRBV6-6	CASSYVRNQPQHF
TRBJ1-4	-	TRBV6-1	CASSEKTAIDEKLFF
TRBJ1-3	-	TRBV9	CASSVETGFSGNTIYF
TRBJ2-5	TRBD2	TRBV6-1	CAGGEDIDETQYF
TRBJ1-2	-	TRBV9	CASSVGAGNNYGYTF
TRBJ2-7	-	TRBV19	CASSIDTSSYEQYF
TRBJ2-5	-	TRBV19	CASSPTNQETQYF
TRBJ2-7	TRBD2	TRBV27	CASSRTSGAPYEQYF
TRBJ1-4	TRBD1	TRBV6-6	CASGSDRGGGKLFF
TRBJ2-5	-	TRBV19	CASSTGDRQETQYF